These 9 T cell receptor beta chains originate from one sample sequenced in a study of blood T cell repertoires in COVID-19. Assay: immunoSEQ multiplex PCR; the TCRdb copy retains only in-frame clones and omits some. The sample contains 350,000 to 400,000 clones, approximately 93% of which appear only once. The sequenced material came from PBMCs or T cells enriched from blood (not recorded which). The receptors originated from a woman aged 40-49 years who had been exposed to COVID-19.

The V and J genes are TRBV27 and TRBJ2-3; 10 nucleotides agree with TRBD2. Germline values: CDR1 MNHEY, CDR2 SMNVEV (reference sequence). This CDR3 spans 16 amino acids. Trimming cost V 3 bases and J 1 base; bases outside gene matches: 4. CDR3 bases: TGTGCCAGCAGTTTTAGGAGCGGGGGGGGCACAGATACGCAGTATTTT. Amino acid sequence: CASSFRSGGGTDTQYF.

The gene calls are TRBV27 and TRBJ1-2; 12 bases are a match to TRBD1. The CDR3 runs to 15 residues. CDR1 and CDR2 from the germline V gene are MNHEY and SMNVEV (reference sequence). J gave up 3 bases and V 10 bases, and 9 bases lay outside the gene matches. The CDR3 DNA sequence: TGTGCCACCCGCGGGACAGGGGGCCCCTACTATGGCTACACCTTC. It encodes CATRGTGGPYYGYTF.

The chain employs TRBV24-1 and TRBJ2-1; D may be TRBD2 (6 bases). V dropped 3 bases and J dropped 0 bases, with 14 bases sitting between them. The germline V gene encodes CDR1 KGHDR and CDR2 SFDVKD. The CDR3 is made up of 17 amino acids. The CDR3 bases are TGTGCCACCAGTGATCCACTAGCCCCGAGCTCCTACAATGAGCAGTTCTTC. Translating gives CATSDPLAPSSYNEQFF.

The rearrangement links TRBV19 to TRBJ1-4; 7 bases line up with TRBD1. The CDR3 extends over 16 amino acids. V was pared by 3 bases and J by 7 bases, with 11 bases of the junction left unmatched. The V gene's germline CDR1 is LNHDA and CDR2 SQIVND (reference sequence). In DNA, the CDR3 is TGTGCCAGTAGTATTCATGAGACAGGGTGGAGTGAAAAACTGTTTTTT. Amino acid sequence: CASSIHETGWSEKLFF.

This clone came up once. CDR3 loop: CAISTSGDNEQFF. CDR3 coding DNA: TGTGCCATCAGTACCTCGGGGGACAATGAGCAGTTCTTC. The rearrangement links TRBV10-3 to TRBJ2-1, with D maybe TRBD2 (6 bases). Per germline, CDR1 ENHRY and CDR2 SYGVKD. CDR3 length equals 13 residues. V lost 5 bases and J 5 bases, leaving 10 bases between the germline ends.

The chain uses TRBV2 and TRBJ2-3; no firm D call. CDR1 is SNHLY, CDR2 FYNNEI, per germline. Deletions cut 9 bases from V and 4 bases from J, with 8 bases between. CDR3 length equals 11 residues. CDR3 in amino acids: CASIYSDTQYF. In DNA form, the CDR3 reads TGTGCCAGTATCTACTCAGATACGCAGTATTTT.

This clone came up once. The rearrangement joins TRBV19 to TRBJ1-1; 7 nucleotides agree with TRBD1. The V gene's germline CDR1 is LNHDA and CDR2 SQIVND (reference sequence). J lost 0 bases, V lost 8 bases, and 12 bases had no gene match. This CDR3 spans 16 amino acids. The CDR3 reads CASYLSGTALNTEAFF. The CDR3 DNA follows: TGTGCCAGTTACCTATCCGGGACAGCTTTGAACACTGAAGCTTTCTTT.

This clone was observed once. The chain's CDR3 is CASSSSIYEQYF. In DNA form, the CDR3 reads TGTGCCAGCAGTTCATCCATCTACGAGCAGTACTTC. The rearrangement joins TRBV6-5 to TRBJ2-7, with D uncertain. Looked up from germline, CDR1 is MNHEY and CDR2 is SVGAGI. This CDR3 contains 12 residues. Trimming shortened V by 4 bases and J by 3 bases, and 7 bases separated the two germline ends.

The chain links TRBV7-2 to TRBJ2-3; 8 bases are a match to TRBD2. CDR1 is SGHTA and CDR2 is FQGNSA in the germline V gene. After removal of 0 bases from V and 6 bases from J, the junction contained 5 bases not matched to a gene. This CDR3 spans 15 amino acids. CDR3 sequence (DNA): TGTGCCAGCAGCTTAGCTCGCGGGGGGATTGATACGCAGTATTTT. Translation gives CASSLARGGIDTQYF.